The next 18 T cell receptor beta chains were all read from a single sample in a study of OX40 agonist ivuxolimab in advanced cancers. Measured with immunoSEQ multiplex PCR; TCRdb has only the in-frame clones, and not every one. This table holds 59,000 or so clones, roughly 82% found once. The sequenced sample was CD4+ or CD8+ T cells sorted from blood, obtained in a trial of the OX40 agonist ivuxolimab. The receptors shown here come from an adult with an advanced solid tumor such as melanoma, head and neck, liver or kidney cancer.

The V and J genes are TRBV19 and TRBJ2-1; TRBD2 might be the D (6 bases). The V gene lost 1 base and the J gene lost 6 bases, with 10 bases spanning the gap. Germline CDR1 and CDR2: LNHDA and SQIVND (reference sequence). The CDR3 covers 14 residues. CDR3 nucleotides: TGTGCCAGTAGTATAGCGGGAGTCGGCAATGAGCAGTTCTTC. This gives the protein CASSIAGVGNEQFF.

The chain couples TRBV7-2 to TRBJ2-1; D possibly matches TRBD1 or TRBD2 (5 bases each). Trimming took off 5 bases at V and 15 bases at J, with 17 bases between the two ends. Germline V gene lookup returns CDR1 SGHTA and CDR2 FQGNSA. The length of the CDR3 is 12 residues. DNA of the CDR3: TGTGCCAGCAGCCACGATCGGGGCGCAAGGTTCTTC. This codes for CASSHDRGARFF.

The chain carries TRBV5-1 and TRBJ2-1; either TRBD1 or TRBD2 may fit D (6 bases each). Trimming pared 0 bases from V and 5 bases from J, leaving 12 bases between. Germline CDR1 SGHRS, CDR2 YFSETQ. The CDR3 runs 15 residues. The CDR3 is CASSLATGGHNEQFF. The CDR3 bases are TGCGCCAGCAGCTTGGCGACTGGGGGGCACAATGAGCAGTTCTTC.

The rearrangement uses TRBV27 and TRBJ1-2; 8 bases fit TRBD1. The V gene's germline CDR1 is MNHEY and CDR2 SMNVEV (reference sequence). This CDR3 spans 14 amino acids. V trimming: 4 bases; J trimming: 7 bases; junction bases outside the gene matches: 8. The CDR3: CASSSRTGQGGYTF. The CDR3 nucleotides are TGTGCCAGCAGTTCCCGGACAGGGCAAGGTGGCTACACCTTC.

V is TRBV27 and J is TRBJ1-4; D remains unclear. Germline V gene lookup returns CDR1 MNHEY and CDR2 SMNVEV (reference sequence). This CDR3 region has 16 residues. V was pared by 7 bases and J by 0 bases, with 15 bases between. CDR3 in DNA: TGTGCCAGCAAAGGCGCCGCCGTTGCAACTAATGAAAAACTGTTTTTT. It translates to CASKGAAVATNEKLFF.

The CDR3 coding sequence is TGTGCCAGCAGCTTAGAACGCAGGGAGCGTATCTCTGGAAACACCATATATTTT. Its translation: CASSLERRERISGNTIYF. The V gene is TRBV11-3, the J gene TRBJ1-3, with D possibly TRBD1 on 5 matching bases. The V end was cut by 0 bases, the J end by 0 bases, with 15 bases between. Germline V gene lookup returns CDR1 SGHNT and CDR2 YENEEA. The length of the CDR3 is 18 residues. The entire variable domain, with the rest obtained from reference TRBV11-3 and TRBJ1-3, is as follows: EAGVVQSPRYKIIEKKQPVAFWCNPISGHNTLYWYLQNLGQGPELLIRYENEEAVDDSQLPKDRFSAERLKGVDSTLKIQPAELGDSAVYLCASSLERRERISGNTIYFGEGSWLTVV.

This rearrangement joins TRBV18 to TRBJ1-1; D possibly corresponds to TRBD1 (5 bases). Germline CDR1 and CDR2: KGHSH and LQKENI. The CDR3 is 17 residues long. Trimming took 0 bases from V and 1 from J, leaving 15 bases between them. The CDR3 here is CASSPPRMRQQNTEAFF. The CDR3 DNA sequence: TGTGCCAGCTCACCACCGAGGATGCGACAGCAGAACACTGAAGCTTTCTTT. Using reference TRBV18 and TRBJ1-1 for the parts outside the CDR3, the full variable domain is NAGVMQNPRHLVRRRGQEARLRCSPMKGHSHVYWYRQLPEEGLKFMVYLQKENIIDESGMPKERFSAEFPKEGPSILRIQQVVRGDSAAYFCASSPPRMRQQNTEAFFGQGTRLTVV.

This chain connects TRBV19 to TRBJ1-4; 7 bases are a match to TRBD1. V lost 7 bases and J lost 8; bases outside the gene matches: 4. Germline values: CDR1 LNHDA, CDR2 SQIVND (reference sequence). This CDR3 is built from 12 residues. In nucleotides, the CDR3 is TGTGCCAGTAAAGGGGGCCAGGAAAAACTGTTTTTT. This sequence encodes CASKGGQEKLFF. The full variable domain, rest sourced from reference TRBV19 and TRBJ1-4, is DGGITQSPKYLFRKEGQNVTLSCEQNLNHDAMYWYRQDPGQGLRLIYYSQIVNDFQKGDIAEGYSVSREKKESFPLTVTSAQKNPTAFYLCASKGGQEKLFFGSGTQLSVL.

The chain recombines TRBV18 with TRBJ1-1, with a weak D call TRBD1 (6 bases). The CDR3 contains 16 residues. V lost 3 bases to trimming and J lost 5 bases, with 19 bases between them. CDR1 KGHSH and CDR2 LQKENI come from the germline V gene. CDR3 bases: TGTGCCAGCTCACCGGCTCCCTTAGGGGGGGGGACTGAAGCTTTCTTT. Encoded protein: CASSPAPLGGGTEAFF.

The rearrangement uses TRBV6-5 and TRBJ2-5; D might be TRBD1 or TRBD2, each matching 5 bases. TRBJ2-7 explains the end of the DNA better; the J call may be wrong. Germline-derived CDR1 and CDR2 are MNHEY and SVGAGI. The CDR3 has 13 amino acids. The CDR3 DNA reads as TGTGCCAGCAGGGGGGACGGAACCTACGAGCAGTACTTC. Amino acid sequence: CASRGDGTYEQYF.

J is TRBJ1-3 and V is TRBV28; D call uncertain. Germline V gene data show CDR1 as MDHEN and CDR2 as SYDVKM. V was clipped by 6 bases and J by 0 bases, with 12 bases between them. The CDR3 is 15 amino acids. The CDR3 DNA follows: TGTGCCAGCAGCCCGGGTTGGGCCTCTGGAAACACCATATATTTT. This gives the protein CASSPGWASGNTIYF.

The chain links TRBV15 to TRBJ2-1, with 12 bases lining up with TRBD1. The CDR3 runs 16 residues. Germline CDR1 is LNHNV and CDR2 is YYDKDF (reference sequence). V shed 4 bases, J shed 6 bases, and the junction held 7 bases outside the gene matches. The CDR3 DNA follows: TGTGCCACCAGCATCCCCCGGGACAGGGGGCGCAATGAGCAGTTCTTC. The encoded protein is CATSIPRDRGRNEQFF. Complete variable domain (other parts from reference TRBV15 and TRBJ2-1): DAMVIQNPRYQVTQFGKPVTLSCSQTLNHNVMYWYQQKSSQAPKLLFHYYDKDFNNEADTPDNFQSRRPNTSFCFLDIRSPGLGDTAMYLCATSIPRDRGRNEQFFGPGTRLTVL.

On this clone itself: Other nucleotide sequences in the sample specify the same CDR3. The V call is TRBV7-2, the J call TRBJ1-1; D remains ambiguous. In germline, CDR1 is SGHTA, CDR2 FQGNSA. The CDR3 loop spans 14 amino acids. Trimming cost V 2 bases and J 4 bases, with 11 bases left between them. CDR3 coding DNA: TGTGCCAGCAGCTTATATCGGGGTACCACTGAAGCTTTCTTT. Translation gives CASSLYRGTTEAFF.

The chain links TRBV19 to TRBJ2-4; D is ambiguous. Germline assignment: CDR1 LNHDA and CDR2 SQIVND (reference sequence). CDR3 length: 13 residues. The V and J ends lost 7 bases and 5 bases respectively, with 12 bases between them. CDR3: CASTLGRENIQYF. The CDR3 bases are TGTGCCAGTACCCTAGGTAGGGAAAACATTCAGTACTTC.

Only a few counts were recorded for this clone. The gene calls are TRBV5-1 and TRBJ2-5, with D tentatively TRBD1 (6 bases). V was pared by 4 bases and J by 7 bases, with 11 bases between. The CDR3 covers 12 residues. Per germline, CDR1 SGHRS and CDR2 YFSETQ. The CDR3 spells CASSTDRMTQYF. CDR3 nucleotides: TGCGCCAGCAGCACTGACAGGATGACCCAGTACTTC.

The chain links TRBV28 to TRBJ1-2; D gene ambiguous. Trimming removed 6 bases from V and 3 bases from J, with 20 bases in between. The germline V gene encodes CDR1 MDHEN and CDR2 SYDVKM. The CDR3 is 16 amino acids. CDR3 nucleotide sequence: TGTGCCAGCAGATCGAGACTGAGTCCGCGCTACTATGGCTACACCTTC. This encodes CASRSRLSPRYYGYTF.

The gene calls are TRBV18 and TRBJ1-2; the D gene is possibly TRBD1 (6 bases). The CDR3 length is 13 residues. The V end lost 5 bases, the J end lost 4 bases, and 11 bases lay between the germline ends. The germline CDR1 and CDR2 sequences are KGHSH and LQKENI. The CDR3 spells CASSTDSAYGYTF. The DNA for the CDR3 is TGTGCCAGCTCAACGGACAGCGCCTATGGCTACACCTTC.

The chain recombines TRBV7-9 with TRBJ2-3; D not resolved. The V end lost 3 bases, the J end lost 4 bases, and 8 bases lay between the germline ends. CDR1 is SEHNR, CDR2 FQNEAQ, per germline (reference sequence). The CDR3 contains 13 residues. In DNA, the CDR3 is TGTGCCAGCAGCTTCGGTGAGGCAGATACGCAGTATTTT. As protein: CASSFGEADTQYF. The full variable domain, in which reference TRBV7-9 and TRBJ2-3 provide the parts outside the CDR3, is DTGVSQNPRHKITKRGQNVTFRCDPISEHNRLYWYRQTLGQGPEFLTYFQNEAQLEKSRLLSDRFSAERPKGSFSTLEIQRTEQGDSAMYLCASSFGEADTQYFGPGTRLTVL.